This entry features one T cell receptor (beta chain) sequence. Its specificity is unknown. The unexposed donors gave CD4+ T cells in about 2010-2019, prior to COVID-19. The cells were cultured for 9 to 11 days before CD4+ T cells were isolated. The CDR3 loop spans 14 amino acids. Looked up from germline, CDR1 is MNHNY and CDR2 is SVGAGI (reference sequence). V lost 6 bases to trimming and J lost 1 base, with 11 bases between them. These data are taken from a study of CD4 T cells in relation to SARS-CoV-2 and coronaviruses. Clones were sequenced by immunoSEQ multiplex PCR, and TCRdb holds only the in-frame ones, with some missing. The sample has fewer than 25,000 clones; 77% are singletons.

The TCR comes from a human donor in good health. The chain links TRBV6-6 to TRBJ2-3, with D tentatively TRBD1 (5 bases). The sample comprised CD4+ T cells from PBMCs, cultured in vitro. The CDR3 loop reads CASRDDSRTDTQYF. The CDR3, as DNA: TGTGCCAGCAGAGACGACAGTCGCACAGATACGCAGTATTTT.